This record looks at one T cell receptor beta chain sequence and its context. The data originate from a study of blood T cell repertoires in COVID-19. Study as a whole: Sample material is recorded as cDNA or gDNA derived from T cells, B-cell-depleted T cells, or PBMCs.

Original processing methods: Estimation of nucleated cell counts was performed using reference gene primer amplification. Some clones are missing from TCRdb's copy, which holds only in-frame ones; the method was immunoSEQ multiplex PCR. V, J and clone size are taken as reported in that table, and D and trimming were inferred from the DNA itself. The sample contains 200,000 to 250,000 clones, roughly 84% of which appear only once. The CDR3 is made up of 14 amino acids. Germline CDR1 SGHRS, CDR2 YFSETQ. V was cut by 2 bases and J by 6 bases, with 11 bases left in between. The J gene is TRBJ1-4, the V gene TRBV5-1; D not resolved. Sequenced material: peripheral blood. The source of this sequence is a woman aged 25 to 39 who had recovered from COVID-19. The CDR3 sequence is CASSLIGEDEKLFF. CDR3 sequence (DNA): TGCGCCAGCAGCTTAATCGGGGAGGATGAAAAACTGTTTTTT.